The 6 T cell receptor beta chains listed next were all sequenced from one sample in a study of beta chain features in type 1 diabetes. Notes on the study in general: Type 1 diabetes patients had moderately but significantly shorter TCRB CDR3s in all four CD4+ subsets.

What these receptors recognize is not known. Sequencing targeted expressed TCRB transcripts, as all isolated RNA had been reverse transcribed. The repertoire was sequenced with immunoSEQ multiplex PCR; TCRdb's copy has only in-frame clones and lacks some. The sample lists around 150,000 clones, 7% to 9.5% occurring once. Source material: central memory CD4+ T cells from blood. The receptor set was obtained from a woman aged 30 to 39 with type 1 diabetes.

As regards this clone: Other nucleotide sequences from this sample produce the same CDR3. The J gene is TRBJ2-7, the V gene TRBV2; D gene unclear. V lost 6 bases and J 1 base, leaving 7 bases between the germline ends. Germline loops: CDR1 SNHLY, CDR2 FYNNEI. This CDR3 comprises 12 residues. CDR3 loop: CASREESYEQYF. The CDR3 nucleotides are TGTGCCAGCAGAGAGGAGTCCTACGAGCAGTACTTC.

This chain links TRBV6-1 with TRBJ1-2, with 9 bases lining up with TRBD1. With V trimmed by 2 bases and J by 7 bases, 8 bases remained unmatched. Germline loops: CDR1 MNHNS, CDR2 SASEGT. This CDR3 has 15 amino acids. The chain's CDR3 is CASSELGTGGSGYTF. DNA of the CDR3: TGTGCCAGCAGTGAACTGGGAACAGGGGGCTCTGGCTACACCTTC.

The gene calls are TRBV2 and TRBJ2-3; D is unclear. Trimming removed 1 base from V and 2 bases from J, with 13 bases in between. Germline values: CDR1 SNHLY, CDR2 FYNNEI. CDR3 length: 16 amino acids. Written as DNA, the CDR3 is TGTGCCAGCAGTGAAGGCTACCCGGGTATCACAGATACGCAGTATTTT. Its protein is CASSEGYPGITDTQYF.

The V gene is TRBV28, the J gene TRBJ2-1; 8 nucleotides agree with TRBD2. Germline CDR1 and CDR2: MDHEN and SYDVKM. With 3 bases clipped from V and 0 bases from J, the junction kept 4 bases outside the gene matches. The CDR3 spans 16 residues. CDR3: CASSFSGISSYNEQFF. CDR3 sequence (DNA): TGTGCCAGCAGTTTTAGCGGGATCAGCTCCTACAATGAGCAGTTCTTC.

This clone was counted only a few times. V usage is TRBV6-6 and J usage is TRBJ2-5; D is ambiguous. CDR3 length equals 11 residues. Trimming removed 5 bases from V and 4 bases from J, with 5 bases in between. The germline V gene encodes CDR1 MNHNY and CDR2 SVGAGI (reference sequence). The CDR3 region is CASSQIETQYF. DNA of the CDR3: TGTGCCAGCAGTCAAATAGAGACCCAGTACTTC.

The chain uses TRBV7-9 and TRBJ1-2, with 7 bases identical to TRBD1. This CDR3 contains 15 residues. V was clipped by 5 bases and J by 3 bases; unmatched bases: 9. Germline-derived CDR1 and CDR2 are SEHNR and FQNEAQ (reference sequence). The CDR3: CASSTQPGQHYGYTF. In nucleotides, the CDR3 is TGTGCCAGCAGCACCCAACCGGGACAGCACTATGGCTACACCTTC.